A selection of T cell receptor beta chains follows, all from one sample in a study of OX40 agonist ivuxolimab in advanced cancers. The method was immunoSEQ multiplex PCR; TCRdb's version includes in-frame clones alone and lacks a portion of them. The table shows 13,000 or so clones, with about 81% occurring only once. This specimen was CD4+ or CD8+ T cells sorted from blood, taken in a trial of the OX40 agonist ivuxolimab. The receptors derive from an adult with an advanced solid tumor such as melanoma, head and neck, liver or kidney cancer. CDR3s include the opening cysteine and the closing phenylalanine or tryptophan. The D gene is left open where the match is weak. Some rows mark clone size as missing; the rest say once, few, many or name a class of expanded clone.

j_call clone_size v_call d_call cdr3_aa cdr3_nt
TRBJ2-7 - TRBV13 - CASSPGTAHEQYF TGTGCCAGCAGCCCCGGGACTGCCCACGAGCAGTACTTC
TRBJ1-1 - TRBV4-1 - CASSPPDRLNTEAFF TGCGCCAGCAGCCCACCGGACAGATTGAACACTGAAGCTTTCTTT
TRBJ2-3 once TRBV28 - CASMGRGQGTDTQYF TGTGCCAGCATGGGGAGGGGACAAGGCACAGATACGCAGTATTTT
TRBJ2-1 - TRBV7-6 - CASSLLLNEQFF TGTGCCAGCAGCTTACTCCTAAATGAGCAGTTCTTC
TRBJ2-1 - TRBV7-2 TRBD1 CASSDRGYNEQFF TGTGCCAGCAGCGACAGGGGCTACAATGAGCAGTTCTTC
TRBJ1-4 medium-sized TRBV13 TRBD1 CASTRRQGGEEKLFF TGTGCCAGCACCAGAAGACAGGGGGGAGAGGAAAAACTGTTTTTT
TRBJ1-6 - TRBV6-1 - CASRFYNSPLHF TGTGCCAGCCGGTTCTATAATTCACCCCTCCACTTT
TRBJ2-2 few TRBV2 TRBD2 CASSVAGVGSGELFF TGTGCCAGCAGTGTGGCGGGAGTAGGAAGCGGGGAGCTGTTTTTT
TRBJ1-2 - TRBV13 - CASSLGESFYGYTF TGTGCCAGCAGCTTAGGGGAGAGCTTCTATGGCTACACCTTC
TRBJ2-7 - TRBV29-1 TRBD2 CSVGTSGFYEQYF TGCAGCGTTGGGACTAGCGGATTCTACGAGCAGTACTTC
TRBJ2-1 - TRBV7-9 TRBD1 CASSFAGGTSYNEQFF TGTGCCAGCAGCTTCGCAGGGGGCACCTCCTACAATGAGCAGTTCTTC
TRBJ2-7 - TRBV27 TRBD1 CASSLSTGSEQYF TGTGCCAGCAGTTTATCGACAGGGAGTGAGCAGTACTTC
TRBJ2-5 - TRBV10-3 TRBD1 CAIQSGTGEGETQYF TGTGCCATTCAGTCCGGGACAGGGGAGGGAGAGACCCAGTACTTC
TRBJ2-7 - TRBV6-5 - CASSYSPDEQYF TGTGCCAGCAGTTACTCCCCGGACGAGCAGTACTTC
TRBJ1-5 - TRBV19 - CASSELGAHSNQPQHF TGTGCCAGTAGCGAATTGGGGGCCCATAGCAATCAGCCCCAGCATTTT
TRBJ2-7 - TRBV5-1 - CASREEGRYEQYF TGCGCCAGCAGAGAGGAGGGACGGTACGAGCAGTACTTC
TRBJ2-3 once TRBV6-4 - CASSDSGTGSDTQYF TGTGCCAGCAGTGACTCCGGCACAGGGTCAGATACGCAGTATTTT
TRBJ1-5 few TRBV19 - CASSNGNQPQHF TGTGCCAGTAGTAACGGGAATCAGCCCCAGCATTTT
TRBJ1-1 - TRBV13 - CASSQGNTEAFF TGTGCCAGCAGTCAGGGGAACACTGAAGCTTTCTTT
TRBJ2-1 - TRBV28 TRBD1 CASNPGTGQVEQFF TGTGCCAGCAATCCCGGGACAGGGCAGGTTGAGCAGTTCTTC
TRBJ2-5 - TRBV28 - CASTYRDQETQYF TGTGCCAGCACCTACCGGGATCAAGAGACCCAGTACTTC
TRBJ1-2 - TRBV7-3 - CASSQGGASYTF TGTGCCAGCAGTCAGGGCGGGGCGTCCTACACCTTC
TRBJ2-2 - TRBV7-2 TRBD1 CASSLARSGRGLVGELFF TGTGCCAGCAGCTTAGCGAGGTCGGGCAGGGGGCTCGTCGGGGAGCTGTTTTTT
TRBJ2-3 - TRBV7-9 - CASSLGPGESNTQYF TGTGCCAGCAGCTTAGGGCCGGGAGAAAGTAATACGCAGTATTTT
TRBJ2-1 - TRBV27 - CASGQLSFSSYNEQFF TGTGCCAGCGGTCAACTCTCATTCAGCTCCTACAATGAGCAGTTCTTC
TRBJ1-5 few TRBV6-6 - CASSQGVQPQHF TGTGCCAGCAGTCAAGGGGTTCAGCCCCAGCATTTT
TRBJ1-1 - TRBV27 - CASSFGNTEAFF TGTGCCAGCAGTTTCGGGAATACTGAAGCTTTCTTT
TRBJ1-1 - TRBV4-2 - CASNKEGTTSPEAFF TGTGCCAGCAACAAAGAGGGGACTACCTCACCTGAAGCTTTCTTT
TRBJ2-7 - TRBV5-1 TRBD1 CASSFSGGYEQYF TGCGCCAGCAGCTTTTCAGGGGGCTACGAGCAGTACTTC
TRBJ2-7 - TRBV5-6 - CASSPRLGRYEQYF TGTGCCAGCAGCCCAAGACTAGGGCGCTACGAGCAGTACTTC